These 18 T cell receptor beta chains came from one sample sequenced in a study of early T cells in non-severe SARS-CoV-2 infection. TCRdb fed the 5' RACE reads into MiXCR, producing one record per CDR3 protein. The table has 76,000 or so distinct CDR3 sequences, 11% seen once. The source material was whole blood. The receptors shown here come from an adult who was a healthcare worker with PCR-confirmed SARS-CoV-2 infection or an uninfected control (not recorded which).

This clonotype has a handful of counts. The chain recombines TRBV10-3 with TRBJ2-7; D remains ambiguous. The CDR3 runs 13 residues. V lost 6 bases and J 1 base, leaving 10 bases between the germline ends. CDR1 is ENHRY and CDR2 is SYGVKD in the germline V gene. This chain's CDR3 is CAIRDDPSYEQYF. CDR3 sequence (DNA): TGTGCCATCAGGGACGACCCATCCTACGAGCAGTACTTC.

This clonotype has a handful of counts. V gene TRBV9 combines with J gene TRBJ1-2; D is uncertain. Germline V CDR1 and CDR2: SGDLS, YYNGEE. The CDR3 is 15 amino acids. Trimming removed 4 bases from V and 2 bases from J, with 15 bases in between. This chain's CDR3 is CASSPAQRGNYGYTF. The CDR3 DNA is TGTGCCAGCAGCCCCGCCCAACGGGGAAACTATGGCTACACCTTC.

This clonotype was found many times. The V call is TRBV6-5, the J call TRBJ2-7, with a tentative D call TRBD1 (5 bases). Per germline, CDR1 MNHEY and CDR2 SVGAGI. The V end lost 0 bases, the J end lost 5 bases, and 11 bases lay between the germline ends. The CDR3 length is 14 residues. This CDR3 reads CASSYSPGNNEQYF. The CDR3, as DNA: TGTGCCAGCAGTTACTCCCCAGGGAATAACGAGCAGTACTTC.

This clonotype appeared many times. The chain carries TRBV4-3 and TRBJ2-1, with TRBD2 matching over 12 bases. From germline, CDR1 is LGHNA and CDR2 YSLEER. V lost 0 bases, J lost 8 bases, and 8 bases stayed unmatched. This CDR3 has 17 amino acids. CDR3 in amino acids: CASSQDLPSGGGDEQFF. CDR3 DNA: TGCGCCAGCAGCCAAGATTTACCTAGCGGGGGGGGAGATGAGCAGTTCTTC.

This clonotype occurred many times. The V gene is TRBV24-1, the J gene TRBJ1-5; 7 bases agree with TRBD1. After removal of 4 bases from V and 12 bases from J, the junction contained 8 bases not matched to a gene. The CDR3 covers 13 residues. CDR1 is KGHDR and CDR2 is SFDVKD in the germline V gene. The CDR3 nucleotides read TGTGCCACCAGTGACAACACAGGGGCCGTCCAGCATTTT. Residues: CATSDNTGAVQHF.

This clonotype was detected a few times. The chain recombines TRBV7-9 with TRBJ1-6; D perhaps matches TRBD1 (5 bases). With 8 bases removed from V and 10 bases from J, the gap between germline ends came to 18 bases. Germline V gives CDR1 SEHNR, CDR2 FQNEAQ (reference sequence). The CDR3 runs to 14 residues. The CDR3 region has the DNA TGTGCCAGCCGAATAGGGGAACTTGAATCACCCCTCCACTTT. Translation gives CASRIGELESPLHF. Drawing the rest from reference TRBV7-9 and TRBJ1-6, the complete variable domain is DTGVSQNPRHKITKRGQNVTFRCDPISEHNRLYWYRQTLGQGPEFLTYFQNEAQLEKSRLLSDRFSAERPKGSFSTLEIQRTEQGDSAMYLCASRIGELESPLHFGNGTRLTVT.

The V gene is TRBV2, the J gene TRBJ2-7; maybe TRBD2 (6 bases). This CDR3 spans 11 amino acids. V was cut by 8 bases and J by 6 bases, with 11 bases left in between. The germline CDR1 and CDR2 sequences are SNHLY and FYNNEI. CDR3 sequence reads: CASLLGGEQYF. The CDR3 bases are TGTGCCAGCCTCCTGGGGGGCGAGCAGTACTTC. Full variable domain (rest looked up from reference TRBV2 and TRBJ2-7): EPEVTQTPSHQVTQMGQEVILRCVPISNHLYFYWYRQILGQKVEFLVSFYNNEISEKSEIFDDQFSVERPDGSNFTLKIRSTKLEDSAMYFCASLLGGEQYFGPGTRLTVT.

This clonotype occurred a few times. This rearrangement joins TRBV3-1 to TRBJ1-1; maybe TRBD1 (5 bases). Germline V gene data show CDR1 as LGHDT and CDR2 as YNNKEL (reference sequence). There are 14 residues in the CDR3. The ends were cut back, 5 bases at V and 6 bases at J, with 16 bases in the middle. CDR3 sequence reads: CASSDGTLRAEAFF. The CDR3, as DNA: TGTGCCAGCAGCGACGGGACCCTCCGGGCTGAAGCTTTCTTT.

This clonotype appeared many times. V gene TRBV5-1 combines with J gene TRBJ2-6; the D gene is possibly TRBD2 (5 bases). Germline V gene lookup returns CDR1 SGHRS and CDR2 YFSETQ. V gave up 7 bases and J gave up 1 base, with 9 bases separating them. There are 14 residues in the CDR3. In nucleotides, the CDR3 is TGCGCCAGCGGCCGGGAATCTGGGGCCAACGTCCTGACTTTC. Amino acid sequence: CASGRESGANVLTF.

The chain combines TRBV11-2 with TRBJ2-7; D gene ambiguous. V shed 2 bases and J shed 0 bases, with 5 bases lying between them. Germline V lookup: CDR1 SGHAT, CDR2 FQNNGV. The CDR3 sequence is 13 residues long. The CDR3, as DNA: TGTGCCAGCAGCTTATACTCCTCCTACGAGCAGTACTTC. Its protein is CASSLYSSYEQYF.

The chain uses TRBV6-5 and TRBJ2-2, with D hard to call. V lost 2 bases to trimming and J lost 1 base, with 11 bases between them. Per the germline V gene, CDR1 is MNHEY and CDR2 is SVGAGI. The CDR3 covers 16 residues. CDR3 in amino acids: CASSYGVALNTGELFF. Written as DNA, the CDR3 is TGTGCCAGCAGTTACGGGGTAGCCTTGAACACCGGGGAGCTGTTTTTT.

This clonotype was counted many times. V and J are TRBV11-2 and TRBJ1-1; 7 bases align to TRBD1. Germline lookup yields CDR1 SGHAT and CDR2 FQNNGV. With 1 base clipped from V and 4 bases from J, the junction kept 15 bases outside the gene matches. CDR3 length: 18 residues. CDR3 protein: CASSLGRLGGGEGTEAFF. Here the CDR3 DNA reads TGTGCCAGCAGCTTAGGGCGCCTTGGAGGGGGCGAGGGCACTGAAGCTTTCTTT.

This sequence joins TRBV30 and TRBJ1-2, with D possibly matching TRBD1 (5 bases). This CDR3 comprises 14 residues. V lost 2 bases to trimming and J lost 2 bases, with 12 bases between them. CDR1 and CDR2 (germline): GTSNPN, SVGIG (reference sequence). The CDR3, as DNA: TGTGCCTGGAGTACAGGCAGGATCAACTATGGCTACACCTTC. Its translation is CAWSTGRINYGYTF.

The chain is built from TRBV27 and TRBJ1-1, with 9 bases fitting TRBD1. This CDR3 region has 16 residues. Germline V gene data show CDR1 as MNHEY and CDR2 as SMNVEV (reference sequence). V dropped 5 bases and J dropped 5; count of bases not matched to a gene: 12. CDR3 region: CASSLRQGGLRTEAFF. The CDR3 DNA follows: TGTGCCAGCAGTCTACGACAGGGGGGTCTGAGAACTGAAGCTTTCTTT.

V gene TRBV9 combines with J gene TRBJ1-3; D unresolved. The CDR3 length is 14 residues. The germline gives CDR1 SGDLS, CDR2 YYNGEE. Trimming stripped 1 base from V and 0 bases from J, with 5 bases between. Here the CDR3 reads CASSVQSSGNTIYF. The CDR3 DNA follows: TGTGCCAGCAGCGTACAGAGCTCTGGAAACACCATATATTTT.

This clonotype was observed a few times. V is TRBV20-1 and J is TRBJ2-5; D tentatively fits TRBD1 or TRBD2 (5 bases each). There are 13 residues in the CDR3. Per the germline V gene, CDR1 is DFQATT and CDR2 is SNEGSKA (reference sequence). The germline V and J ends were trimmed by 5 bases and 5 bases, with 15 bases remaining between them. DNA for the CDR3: TGCAGTGCTTGGGACGGAGTTGGCGAGACCCAGTACTTC. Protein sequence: CSAWDGVGETQYF.

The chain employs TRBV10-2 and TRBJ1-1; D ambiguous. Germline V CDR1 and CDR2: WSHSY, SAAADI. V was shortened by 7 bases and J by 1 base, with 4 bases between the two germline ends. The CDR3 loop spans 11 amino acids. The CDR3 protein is CASTENTEAFF. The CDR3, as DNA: TGCGCCAGCACGGAGAACACTGAAGCTTTCTTT.

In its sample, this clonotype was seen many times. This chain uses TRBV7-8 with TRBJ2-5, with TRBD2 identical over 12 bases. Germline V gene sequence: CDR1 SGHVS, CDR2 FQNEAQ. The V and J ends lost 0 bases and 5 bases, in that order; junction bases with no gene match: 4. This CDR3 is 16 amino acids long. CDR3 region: CASSLALAGGGETQYF. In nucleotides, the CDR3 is TGTGCCAGCAGCTTAGCACTAGCGGGGGGAGGTGAGACCCAGTACTTC. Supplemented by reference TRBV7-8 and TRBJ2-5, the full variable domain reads GAGVSQSPRYKVAKRGQDVALRCDPISGHVSLFWYQQALGQGPEFLTYFQNEAQLDKSGLPSDRFFAERPEGSVSTLKIQRTQQEDSAVYLCASSLALAGGGETQYFGPGTRLLVL.